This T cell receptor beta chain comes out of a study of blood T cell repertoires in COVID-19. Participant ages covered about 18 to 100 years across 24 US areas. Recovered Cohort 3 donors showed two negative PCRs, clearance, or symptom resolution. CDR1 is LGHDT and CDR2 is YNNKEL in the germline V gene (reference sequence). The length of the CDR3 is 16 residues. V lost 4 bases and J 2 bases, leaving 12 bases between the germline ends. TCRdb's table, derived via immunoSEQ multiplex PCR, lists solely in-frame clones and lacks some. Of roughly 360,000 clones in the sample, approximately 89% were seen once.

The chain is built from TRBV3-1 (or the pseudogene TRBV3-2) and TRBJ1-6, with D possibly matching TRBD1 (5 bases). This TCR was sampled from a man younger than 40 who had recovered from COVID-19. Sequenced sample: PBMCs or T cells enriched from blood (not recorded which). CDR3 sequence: CASSLREAAYNSPLHF. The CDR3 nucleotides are TGTGCCAGCAGCCTCAGGGAGGCGGCCTATAATTCACCCCTCCACTTT.